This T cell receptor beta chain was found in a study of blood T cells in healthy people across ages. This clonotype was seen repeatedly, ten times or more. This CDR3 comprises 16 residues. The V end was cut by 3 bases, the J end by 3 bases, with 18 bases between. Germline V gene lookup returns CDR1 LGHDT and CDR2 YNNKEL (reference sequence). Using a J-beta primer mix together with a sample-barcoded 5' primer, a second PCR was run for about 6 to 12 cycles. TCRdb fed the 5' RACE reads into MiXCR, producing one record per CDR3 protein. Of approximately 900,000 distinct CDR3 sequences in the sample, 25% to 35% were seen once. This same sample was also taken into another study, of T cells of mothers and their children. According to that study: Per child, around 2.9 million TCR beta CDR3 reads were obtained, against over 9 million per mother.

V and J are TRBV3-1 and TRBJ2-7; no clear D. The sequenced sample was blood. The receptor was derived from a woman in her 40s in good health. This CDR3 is CASSQAGAGIDYEQYF. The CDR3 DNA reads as TGTGCCAGCAGCCAGGCAGGCGCCGGTATAGACTACGAGCAGTACTTC.